Listed here are 7 T cell receptor beta chains from one sample, sequenced in a study of blood T cell repertoires in COVID-19 (dated by TCRdb to 2020 to 2021). Receptor amplification or capture employed the immunoSEQ multiplex PCR assay. TCRdb holds this immuneACCESS table with in-frame rearrangements only. Some clones are missing; in checked studies, unresolved V genes explain under half, and the rest has no known cause. Within this sample are 150,000 to 200,000 clones, with more than 80% of them counted one time only. Under 8.5% of the sample comes from the top ten. Material: peripheral blood. The receptors were gathered from a human donor in a cohort sampled during active COVID-19.

The chain is built from TRBV3-1 (or the pseudogene TRBV3-2) and TRBJ2-1, with 7 bases fitting TRBD2. The CDR3 has 17 amino acids. V shed 1 base, J shed 10 bases, and the junction held 16 bases outside the gene matches. CDR1 is LGHDT, CDR2 YNNKEL, per germline (reference sequence). The CDR3 coding sequence is TGTGCCAGCAGCCAAGTCTACGGGGGGATCGTTAGTCGGGAGCAGTTCTTC. Its protein is CASSQVYGGIVSREQFF.

The chain recombines TRBV19 with TRBJ2-7; the match to TRBD2 covers 9 bases. Per the germline V gene, CDR1 is LNHDA and CDR2 is SQIVND (reference sequence). The junction had 7 bases not matched to a gene; V was cut back by 5 bases and J by 2 bases. The CDR3 runs to 15 residues. CDR3 nucleotide sequence: TGTGCCAGTAGTTTAGCGGGGGACGGAGCCTACGAGCAGTACTTC. Its translation is CASSLAGDGAYEQYF.

The chain has TRBV5-1 and TRBJ2-7, with a tentative D call TRBD2 (6 bases). V shed 2 bases and J shed 5 bases, with 14 bases lying between them. Germline loops: CDR1 SGHRS, CDR2 YFSETQ. This CDR3 contains 14 residues. CDR3 coding DNA: TGCGCCAGCAGCTTCGGAGGCGGGGCTAACGAGCAGTACTTC. Protein product: CASSFGGGANEQYF.

The chain joins TRBV6-5 to TRBJ2-5, with D perhaps matching TRBD2 (6 bases). Germline V lookup: CDR1 MNHEY, CDR2 SVGAGI. V lost 1 base and J lost 5, with 8 bases in between. There are 13 residues in the CDR3. Here the CDR3 reads CASSYYAGETQYF. For the CDR3, the DNA is TGTGCCAGCAGTTACTATGCGGGGGAGACCCAGTACTTC.

This sequence joins TRBV6-4 and TRBJ1-2, with D hard to call. Trimming removed 7 bases at V and 8 bases at J, with 11 bases between. Germline CDR1 MRHNA, CDR2 SNTAGT. CDR3 size: 11 residues. The CDR3 loop reads CASIKSGGYTF. The CDR3 nucleotides are TGTGCCAGCATTAAATCTGGCGGCTACACCTTC.

This chain uses TRBV11-2 with TRBJ2-1; TRBD2 matches at 8 bases. Germline values: CDR1 SGHAT, CDR2 FQNNGV. J gave up 8 bases and V 3 bases, and 6 bases lay outside the gene matches. There are 14 residues in the CDR3. The CDR3 DNA reads as TGTGCCAGCAGCTTGTCCCGAGCGGGGGATGAGCAGTTCTTC. Translation gives CASSLSRAGDEQFF.

The chain recombines TRBV7-3 with TRBJ1-1; maybe TRBD1 (5 bases). The CDR3 covers 15 residues. The germline V gene has CDR1 SGHTA and CDR2 FQGTGA. The V end lost 1 base, the J end lost 5 bases, and 14 bases lay between the germline ends. The CDR3 region is CASSLSGGELTEAFF. The CDR3 DNA reads TGTGCCAGCAGCTTAAGTGGGGGGGAATTAACTGAAGCTTTCTTT.